This entry features one T cell receptor beta chain sequence. This clone has only one observation. It has no known antigen specificity. The input lacks base qualities; no much larger clone sits a single base away. This sample was included in a study of cytomegalovirus exposure and HLA in healthy donors (dated by TCRdb to about 2017). With regard to the full study: An earlier analysis of 587 of the donors reported approximately 300 Gb of sequence data and 117 million unique TCR beta sequences obtained from some 200 million T cells. Around 300 gigabases of sequencing data and around 87 million unique TCR sequences were included in an early release covering under 650 HLA-typed donors. The genetic ancestry cluster associated with self-reported Caucasian donors included 81% of the 398 genotyped donors. The study was designed to test whether signatures of past pathogen exposure could be identified by cataloging public T cell receptors. The study profiled the T cell repertoires of some 610 subjects by immunosequencing and related them to cytomegalovirus serostatus. A separate validation cohort of about 110 different subjects was used in addition to the roughly 700-subject first cohort. High-throughput TCR immunosequencing, statistical association of individual TCRs with disease status, and machine learning were combined to predict cytomegalovirus infection status. To study patterns of TCR occurrence, a later analysis re-analyzed previously published TCR beta repertoires from 550 to 800 donors and added high-resolution HLA genotyping. Rather than using new phenotypic data, the later analysis identified candidate immune exposures from TCR beta sequences and from how often those sequences occurred across donors. An earlier analysis of about 600 of the donors used high-throughput TCR beta sequencing to judge whether each TCR beta V gene segment behaved as functional or pseudogenic. Donor age, sex, ethnicity and CMV serostatus were compiled alongside the repertoire data. Genome-wide SNP genotypes for about three fifths of the roughly 670 donors were used in a later genetic analysis, which treated that subset as a discovery cohort. Every discovery cohort repertoire had been produced on one sequencing platform. Both class I and class II loci were covered by HLA typing, at four-digit resolution. The number of donors typed differed by locus, with about 620-630 for A, B, C, DRB1 and DQB1, more than 500 for DQA1, 600 to 610 for DPA1, and over 400 for DPB1. Because of strong linkage in the cohort, a handful of DR-DQ haplotypes were treated as single units for association and clustering. On average, roughly 250,000 unique TCR beta nucleotide sequences were sequenced per donor among some 420 genotyped donors of the cohort, with 15% to 20% of those sequences being non-productive. Study-wide findings and limitations: A later analysis found that most CMV-associated TCR beta chains appeared HLA-restricted, with HLA associations seemingly driven largely by CMV exposure. In a later analysis, some 17,000 TCR beta sequences were associated with specific HLA alleles at a false discovery rate of 0.05. A later analysis found that HLA-associated TCR beta chains were more clonally expanded and had lower generation probabilities than equally common non-associated chains. According to a later analysis, parvovirus B19, influenza, CMV and Epstein-Barr virus appeared linked to several top co-occurrence clusters. Cytomegalovirus status was reported to be diagnosed by the classifier with high specificity and sensitivity in both the original and validation cohorts. In this cohort, only TCR beta chains were sequenced, and detectable features were limited by the absence of alpha or paired-chain data. Some IMGT-functional V segments, including TRBV6-2 and TRBV6-3, could not be told apart with the 87-base-pair reads, so those segments were excluded. Roughly uniform sequencing depth across donors was assumed in presence/absence analyses, although this assumption may not hold. The study gave a list of 150 to 200 TCR beta chains associated with cytomegalovirus. In a later genetic analysis, a missense DCLRE1C variant was associated with V-gene and J-gene trimming of TCR beta chains, and the association was replicated in an independent cohort. Linkage disequilibrium might explain the correlated functional status among segregating V segments, but an unknown experimental factor could not be ruled out. According to the authors, the approach could potentially be generalized to other disease states and immunological phenotypes. An earlier analysis of roughly 570 of the donors showed that most TCR beta V segments appeared in productive rearrangements either about 90% or about 30% of the time, which broadly matched IMGT annotations. For the cohort, immune exposure information was limited to CMV serostatus. In a later genetic analysis, fewer N-insertions in productive TCRs were reported among donors in an Asian-associated ancestry cluster than the approximately 670-donor mean. The earlier analysis of nearly 600 of the donors excluded roughly 17 rarely observed V segments, including chromosome 9 orphons, because counts were too low. Because HLA typing was unavailable for some donors at each locus, only the typed subset was used in association tests. While some public TCRs were present in many individuals, most TCR sequences turned up only very rarely across donors. Assigning TCR associations to individual alleles was difficult when HLA alleles, especially DR and DQ, strongly co-occurred. According to a later analysis, TCR association rates differed among HLA loci, with DRB1 alleles showing the most associated TCRs and HLA-C alleles showing the fewest. The sequencing pipeline was judged likely to have produced a cluster of highly shared sequence variants as a technical artifact. In vitro tests confirmed that a few of the cytomegalovirus-associated TCR beta chains recognize cytomegalovirus antigens. A further reported finding was that TCR beta sequences accurately predicted the HLA-A and HLA-B alleles for most subjects in the first cohort.

The library was produced with the immunoSEQ multiplex PCR assay. The multiplex PCR relied on a mix of 60 forward primers for TCR Vbeta segments and 13 reverse primers for TCR Jbeta segments. Amplification of the CDR3 region of rearranged TCR beta genes was performed with a multiplex PCR assay on genomic DNA. Amplified TCR beta libraries were sequenced as 87-base-pair reads on the Illumina HiSeq System. Per the authors' processing: A later analysis counted tens of millions of unique TCR beta chains across the 500 to 850 repertoires, and some 11 million of these chains were shared by at least two donors. Raw reads were error-corrected and collapsed into unique sequences with a nearest-neighbor algorithm that merged closely related sequences to remove PCR and sequencing errors. CDR3 sequences were aligned to IMGT reference sequences to assign V, D and J gene segments. Each retained sequence needed at least a six-nucleotide match to both a V gene segment and a J gene segment. A rearrangement was called productive if the CDR3 had no stop codons and remained in frame with V and J, and every other rearrangement was called non-productive. Following IMGT convention, CDR3 was defined as the stretch from the second conserved V-encoded cysteine to the conserved J-encoded phenylalanine. In an earlier analysis of more than 550 of the donors, sequences lacking an unambiguous match to a single V gene segment were excluded. In an earlier analysis of 500 to 750 of the donors, V segments were called functional above 56.7% productive rearrangements and were called segregating when the between-donor standard deviation exceeded 5%. A statistical classification framework was developed to diagnose cytomegalovirus status using the catalog of TCR beta chain sequences. In a later analysis, TCR nucleotide sequences were compared against IMGT/GENE-DB human TR gene sequences so that V and J genes could be assigned. The TCRdist pipeline was used in a later analysis to assign CDR3 sequences and most-parsimonious VDJ recombination scenarios. In a later analysis, every TCR beta chain was defined by the combination of its CDR3 amino acid sequence and its V-gene family, and reads without a unique V-gene family were dropped. As a way to deal with suspected cross-contamination and a sequencing artifact, a later analysis dropped hundreds of nucleotide sequences that were highly shared and had low generation probability. A later analysis calculated a clonal expansion index for each public chain from normalized within-repertoire ranks of inferred template counts. A later analysis computed generation probabilities with a VDJ recombination model fitted to out-of-frame rearrangements, and checked the results against IGoR. A later analysis scored TCR-TCR, TCR-HLA and TCR-CMV co-occurrence with hypergeometric tests, applying a repertoire-size bias correction to TCR pairs. To estimate false discovery rates, a later analysis permuted the HLA or CMV assignments 20 times. In a later analysis, co-occurring TCRs were grouped using DBSCAN, and TCRdist sequence similarity was added for clustering within HLA-allele-positive subsets. For co-occurrence clustering, repertoires with fewer than 30,000 or more than 120,000 public chains were excluded, along with 5 or 6 repertoires with anomalous nucleotide sharing. TCRdb took over this immuneACCESS table, retaining in-frame rearrangements with V and J assigned. Such tables are incomplete; in checked studies, under half of the missing clones stem from an unresolved V gene, and the remainder is unexplained. The D gene and trimming were derived from the DNA, and the V and J assignments and clone size from that table. The sample profile shows about 140,000 clones; over 65% of them were found once. The ten largest clones add up to less than 2% of the sample.

The cohort consisted of hundreds of healthy bone marrow donors. At the time of sampling, all cohort members were nominally healthy, though unrecorded immune exposures were likely present. The donor was CMV seronegative and belonged to the group of 350 to 400 seronegative cohort members. A peripheral blood sample was provided by each donor, and peripheral blood mononuclear cells were used for TCR beta sequencing. The Qiagen DNeasy Blood Extraction Kit was used to extract genomic DNA from the blood cell samples. V is clipped by 3 bases and J by 4 bases, and the sequence between their germline boundaries is 12 bases long. Its CDR3 holds 14 amino acids, cysteine through phenylalanine. Only the CDR3 DNA is retained, 42 bases long and in frame from the first base. The germline V gene specifies MNHNS as CDR1 and SASEGT as CDR2.

Source material: PBMCs. The V gene is TRBV6-1 and the J gene is TRBJ1-2; a weak D assignment points to TRBD1 (5 bases agree). This receptor was identified in a man aged 35 to 55 in good health and CMV-seronegative. The CDR3 here reads CASSEEGPRYGYTF. The nucleotide sequence reads as follows: TGTGCCAGCAGTGAGGAGGGACCCCGCTATGGCTACACCTTC.